Given below is one T cell receptor (beta chain) in context. Primers for the PCR totalled 60 Vbeta and 13 Jbeta. Produced via immunoSEQ multiplex PCR; TCRdb's table is partial and in-frame only. The sample carries approximately 120,000 clones, about 81% recorded once. The data stem from a study of cytomegalovirus exposure and HLA in healthy donors. The CDR3 loop spans 11 amino acids. Germline CDR1 is MNHEY and CDR2 is SVGAGI. V lost 7 bases, J lost 8 bases, and 11 bases lay in between. The specimen was PBMCs. This TCR was sampled from a woman in her twenties or thirties in good health and CMV-seronegative. The chain has TRBV6-5 and TRBJ1-1, with D perhaps matching TRBD1 (6 bases). The CDR3 reads CASTTGWEAFF. The DNA for the CDR3 is TGTGCCAGCACCACAGGGTGGGAAGCTTTCTTT.